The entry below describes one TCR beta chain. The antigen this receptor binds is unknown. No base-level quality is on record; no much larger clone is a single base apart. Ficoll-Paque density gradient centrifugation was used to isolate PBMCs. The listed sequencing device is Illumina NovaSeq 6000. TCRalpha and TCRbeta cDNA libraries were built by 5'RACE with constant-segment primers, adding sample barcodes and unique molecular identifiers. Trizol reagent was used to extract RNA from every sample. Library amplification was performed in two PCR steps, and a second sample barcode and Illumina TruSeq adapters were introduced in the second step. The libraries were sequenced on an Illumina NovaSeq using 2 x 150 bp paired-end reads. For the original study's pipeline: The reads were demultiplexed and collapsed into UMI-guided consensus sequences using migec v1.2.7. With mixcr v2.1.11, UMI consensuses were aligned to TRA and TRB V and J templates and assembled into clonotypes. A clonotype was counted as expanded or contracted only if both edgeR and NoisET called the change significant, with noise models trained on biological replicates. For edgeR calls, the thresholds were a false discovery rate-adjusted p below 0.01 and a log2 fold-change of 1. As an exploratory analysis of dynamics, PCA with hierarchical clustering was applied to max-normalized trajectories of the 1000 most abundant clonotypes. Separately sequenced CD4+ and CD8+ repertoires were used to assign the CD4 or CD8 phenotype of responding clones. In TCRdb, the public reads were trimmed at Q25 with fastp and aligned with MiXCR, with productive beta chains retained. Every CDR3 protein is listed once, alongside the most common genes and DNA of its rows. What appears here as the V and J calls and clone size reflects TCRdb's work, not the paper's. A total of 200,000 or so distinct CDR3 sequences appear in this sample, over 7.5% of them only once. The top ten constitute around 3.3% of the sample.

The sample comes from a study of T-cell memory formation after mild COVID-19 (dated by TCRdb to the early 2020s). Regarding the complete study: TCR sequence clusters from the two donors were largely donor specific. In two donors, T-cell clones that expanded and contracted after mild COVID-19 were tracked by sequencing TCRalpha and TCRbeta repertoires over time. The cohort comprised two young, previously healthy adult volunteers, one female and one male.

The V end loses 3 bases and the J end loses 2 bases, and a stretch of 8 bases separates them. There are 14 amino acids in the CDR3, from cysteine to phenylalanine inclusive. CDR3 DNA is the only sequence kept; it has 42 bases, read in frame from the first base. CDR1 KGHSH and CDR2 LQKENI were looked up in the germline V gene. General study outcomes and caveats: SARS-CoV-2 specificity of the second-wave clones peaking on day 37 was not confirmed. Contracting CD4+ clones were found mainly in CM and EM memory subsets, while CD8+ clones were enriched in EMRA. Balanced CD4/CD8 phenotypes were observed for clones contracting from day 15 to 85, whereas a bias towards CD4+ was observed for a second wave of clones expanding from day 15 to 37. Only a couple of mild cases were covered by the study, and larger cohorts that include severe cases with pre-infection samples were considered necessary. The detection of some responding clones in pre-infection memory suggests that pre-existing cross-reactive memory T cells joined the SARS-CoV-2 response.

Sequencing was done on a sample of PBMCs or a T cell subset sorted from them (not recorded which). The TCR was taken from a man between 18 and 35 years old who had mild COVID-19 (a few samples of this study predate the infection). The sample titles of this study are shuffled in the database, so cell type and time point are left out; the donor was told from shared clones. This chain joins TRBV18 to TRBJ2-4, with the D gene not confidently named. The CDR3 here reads CASSPDGSKNIQYF. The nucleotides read TGTGCCAGCTCACCCGACGGCTCCAAAAACATTCAGTACTTC. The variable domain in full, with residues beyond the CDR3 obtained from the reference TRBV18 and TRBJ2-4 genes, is NAGVMQNPRHLVRRRGQEARLRCSPMKGHSHVYWYRQLPEEGLKFMVYLQKENIIDESGMPKERFSAEFPKEGPSILRIQQVVRGDSAAYFCASSPDGSKNIQYFGAGTRLSVL.